This T cell receptor beta chain emerged from a study of T-cell memory formation after mild COVID-19. Regarding the study as a whole: Cross-reactive memory apparently joined, as some responding clones appeared in pre-infection memory.

The TCR alpha and TCR beta cDNA libraries, bearing sample barcodes and UMIs, were generated by 5'RACE using constant-segment primers. TCRdb reprocessed the 5' RACE reads via MiXCR and lists one record per CDR3 protein. The table has 470,000 or so distinct CDR3 sequences, about 20% seen once. Comment on this clonotype: Its antigen is still unknown. The junction departs from germline at one end; a sequencing error may be responsible.

From germline, CDR1 is SQVTM and CDR2 ANQGSEA. The CDR3 extends over 13 amino acids. The sequenced sample was PBMCs or a T cell subset sorted from them (not recorded which). The sequence derives from an adult woman who had mild COVID-19 (a few samples of this study predate the infection). Cell type and time point are not known. This sequence joins TRBV29-1 and TRBJ1-1, with a weak D call TRBD1 (5 bases). The DNA of the CDR3 is TGCAGCGTTTCCGGGACCCAGAACGCTGAAGCTTTCTTT. As protein: CSVSGTQNAEAFF.